What follows describes a single T cell receptor (beta chain). The data belong to a study of blood T cell repertoires in COVID-19. Overall study: T cells, B-cell-depleted T cells, or PBMCs provided the cDNA or gDNA that served as material.

Germline values: CDR1 LGHNA, CDR2 YNFKEQ. Deletions cut 4 bases from V and 9 bases from J, with 25 bases between. This CDR3 contains 17 residues. Generated by immunoSEQ multiplex PCR, the TCRdb table keeps only in-frame clones and is missing some. The top ten clones hold more than 3% of a sample with tens of thousands of clones, roughly 90% of them seen once. This receptor was identified in a human donor in a cohort sampled during active COVID-19. The source material was peripheral blood. This chain joins TRBV4-2 and TRBJ2-1; a weak D match, TRBD1 (5 bases). As DNA, the CDR3 is TGTGCCAGCAGCCGCACTGACTCGGTAGGGGAAAGGATTGAGCAGTTCTTC. Encoded protein: CASSRTDSVGERIEQFF.